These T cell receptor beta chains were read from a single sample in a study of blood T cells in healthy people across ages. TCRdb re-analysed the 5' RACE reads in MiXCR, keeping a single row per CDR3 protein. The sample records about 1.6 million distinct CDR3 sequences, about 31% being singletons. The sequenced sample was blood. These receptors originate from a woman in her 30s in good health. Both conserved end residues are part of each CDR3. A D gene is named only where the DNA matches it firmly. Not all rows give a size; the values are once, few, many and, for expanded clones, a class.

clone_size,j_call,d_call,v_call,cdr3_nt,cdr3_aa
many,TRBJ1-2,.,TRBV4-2,TGTGCCAGCAGCCAAGACTATGTAAACTACGGCTACACCTTC,CASSQDYVNYGYTF
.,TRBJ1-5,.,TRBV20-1,TGCAGTGCTCTGGACCCTGGAGGCCAGCCCCAGCATTTT,CSALDPGGQPQHF
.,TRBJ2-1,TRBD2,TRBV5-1,TGCGCCAGCAGCTGGACTAGCGGGGGCTACAATGAGCAGTTCTTC,CASSWTSGGYNEQFF
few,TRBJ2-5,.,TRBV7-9,TGTGCCAGCAGCTTACTTGTAGAGACCCAGTACTTC,CASSLLVETQYF
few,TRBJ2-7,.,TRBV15,TGTGCCACCAGCTTAAAAATACAGGGTAGCGAGCAGTACTTC,CATSLKIQGSEQYF
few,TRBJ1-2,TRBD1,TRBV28,TGTGCCAGCAGTCTAGACAGGGGGACTGGCTACACCTTC,CASSLDRGTGYTF
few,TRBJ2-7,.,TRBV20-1,TGCAGTGCCAAAGGGGGGACAGCCTCCTACGAGCAGTACTTC,CSAKGGTASYEQYF
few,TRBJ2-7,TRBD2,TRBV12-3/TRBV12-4,TGTGCCAGCAGTTTAGTGGGGACTAGCGCGTACGAGCAGTACTTC,CASSLVGTSAYEQYF
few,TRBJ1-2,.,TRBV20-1,TGCAGTGCTAGAGGTTTTCAGAGAACGTTGTCGGATGGCTACACCTTC,CSARGFQRTLSDGYTF
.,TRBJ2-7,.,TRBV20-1,TGCAGTGTTTCAAGCGGAGGGGGATATTACGAGCAGTACTTC,CSVSSGGGYYEQYF
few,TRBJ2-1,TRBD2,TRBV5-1,TGCGCCAGCAGCCCCCTGGGACTAGCGGGACCCTACAATGAGCAGTTCTTC,CASSPLGLAGPYNEQFF
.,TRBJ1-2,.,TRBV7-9,TGTGCCAGCAGTTCGTACCCCAGGGATTACGGCTACACCTTC,CASSSYPRDYGYTF
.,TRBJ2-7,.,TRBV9,TGTGCCAGCAGCATCGGGGACGACACCTACGAGCAGTACTTC,CASSIGDDTYEQYF
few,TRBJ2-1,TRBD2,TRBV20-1,TGCAGTGCGGAAGGACTAGCCCAAAGCTCCTACAATGAGCAGTTCTTC,CSAEGLAQSSYNEQFF
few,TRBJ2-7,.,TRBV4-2,TGTGCCAGCAGCCAAGATTTTCCCATCTACGGGGAGCAGTACTTC,CASSQDFPIYGEQYF
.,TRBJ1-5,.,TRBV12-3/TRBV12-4,TGTGCCAGCAGTTCGACAGGTTACGGGAGCAATCAGCCCCAGCATTTT,CASSSTGYGSNQPQHF
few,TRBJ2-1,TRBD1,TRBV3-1,TGTGCCAGCAGCCAAGGTAAAGGGGGCGAGTTCTTC,CASSQGKGGEFF
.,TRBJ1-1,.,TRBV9,TGTGCCAGCAGCGTAGGTATGGGGTTGGAGACTGAAGCTTTCTTT,CASSVGMGLETEAFF
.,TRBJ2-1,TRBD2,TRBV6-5,TGTGCCAGCAGTCTAGGGACTAGTCATGGTGAGCAGTTCTTC,CASSLGTSHGEQFF
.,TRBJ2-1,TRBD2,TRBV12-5,TGTGCTAGTGTCCCGGGGGGTTCCTTAAACAATGAGCAGTTCTTC,CASVPGGSLNNEQFF
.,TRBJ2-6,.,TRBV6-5,TGTGCCAGCAGTTATAGGGTCCAGGGATTTTCTGGGGCCAACGTCCTGACTTTC,CASSYRVQGFSGANVLTF
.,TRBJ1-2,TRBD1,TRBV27,TGTGCCAGCAGTTTAGTGGGGACAGGATCGACTATCTTCTATGGCTACACCTTC,CASSLVGTGSTIFYGYTF
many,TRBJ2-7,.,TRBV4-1,TGCGCCAGCAGCCCCCCGGGGCACGAGCAGTACTTC,CASSPPGHEQYF
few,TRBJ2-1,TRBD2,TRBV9,TGTGCCAGCAGCGTTGGGCTAGCGGGAGGGGTGGATGAGCAGTTCTTC,CASSVGLAGGVDEQFF
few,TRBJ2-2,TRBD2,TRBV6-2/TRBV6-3,TGTGCCAGCAGATCCGGGACTAGGGACACCGGGGAGCTGTTTTTT,CASRSGTRDTGELFF
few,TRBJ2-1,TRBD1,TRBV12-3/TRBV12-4,TGTGCCAGCAAGCTGACAGGGTCTGAGCAGTTCTTC,CASKLTGSEQFF
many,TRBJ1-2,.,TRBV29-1,TGCAGCGTTGACGTTCGGGACTATGGCTACACCTTC,CSVDVRDYGYTF
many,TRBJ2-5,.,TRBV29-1,TGCAGCGTTCTAGCTCGTCGAGAGACCCAGTACTTC,CSVLARRETQYF
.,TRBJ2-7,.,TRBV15,TGTACCACCAGCAGACCTAACTCCTACGAGCAGTACTTC,CTTSRPNSYEQYF
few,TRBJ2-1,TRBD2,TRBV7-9,TGTGCCAGCAGCGTGAGCGGGAGGGTATCCAATGAGCAGTTCTTC,CASSVSGRVSNEQFF
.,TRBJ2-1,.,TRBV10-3,TGTGCCATCAGCCCTTCCCAGGGGACCTACAATGGGCAGTTCTTC,CAISPSQGTYNGQFF
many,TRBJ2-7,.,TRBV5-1,TGCGCCAGCAGCTCCGAATCCTACGAGCAGTACTTC,CASSSESYEQYF
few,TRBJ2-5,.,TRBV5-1,TGCGCCAGCAGCTTGGTTGATCCCAGGAAAGAGACCCAGTACTTC,CASSLVDPRKETQYF
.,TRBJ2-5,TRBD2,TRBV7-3,TGTGCCAGCAGCACCTCTGGTCGGGAGGGCCCGGAGACCCAGTACTTC,CASSTSGREGPETQYF
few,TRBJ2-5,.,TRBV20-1,TGCAGTGCTAGAGAGGCCTCCCCTGGTGAGACCCAGTACTTC,CSAREASPGETQYF
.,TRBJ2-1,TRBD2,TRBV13,TGTGCCAGCAGCTTAATAGCGGGGGAGTCCTACAATGAGCAGTTCTTC,CASSLIAGESYNEQFF
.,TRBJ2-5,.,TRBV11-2,TGTGCCAGCAGCGTTCTTCCCCAAGAGACCCAGTACTTC,CASSVLPQETQYF
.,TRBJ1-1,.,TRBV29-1,TGCAGCGTTGGGGCGAACACTGAAGCTTTCTTT,CSVGANTEAFF
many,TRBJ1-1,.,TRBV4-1,TGCGCCAGCAGCCCTCCCGGGACGCTGAACACTGAAGCTTTCTTT,CASSPPGTLNTEAFF
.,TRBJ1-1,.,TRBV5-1,TGCGCCAGCAGCTTTAGGGGGATGGACGGGCCAGCTTTCTTT,CASSFRGMDGPAFF
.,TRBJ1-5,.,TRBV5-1,TGCGCCAGCAGCTCCGAGGGCAGGGGAGGTCAGCCCCAGCATTTT,CASSSEGRGGQPQHF
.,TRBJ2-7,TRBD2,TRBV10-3,TGTGCCATCAGTAAATCGACTAGCGGGTTACACGAGCAGTACTTC,CAISKSTSGLHEQYF
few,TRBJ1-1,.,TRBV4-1,TGCGCCAGCAGCCTACAGACAGCGGGCTTGGATGAAGCTTTCTTT,CASSLQTAGLDEAFF
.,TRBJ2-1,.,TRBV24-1,TGTGCCACCAGTGGCAAGGGCTCCTACAATGAGCAGTTCTTC,CATSGKGSYNEQFF
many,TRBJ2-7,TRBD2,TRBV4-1,TGCGCCAGCAGCCTGACTAGCGGGGTCTACTACGAGCAGTACTTC,CASSLTSGVYYEQYF
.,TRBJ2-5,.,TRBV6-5,TGTGCCAGCAGTTACTCCAGAACAGCAGCGGGCCAAGAGACCCAGTACTTC,CASSYSRTAAGQETQYF
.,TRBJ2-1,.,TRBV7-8,TGTGCCAGCAGCTTGTTGGGCGGGGGCGTTCGTTCCAATGAGCAGTTCTTC,CASSLLGGGVRSNEQFF
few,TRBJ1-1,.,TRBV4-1,TGCGCCAGCAGCCATTCCGGGAGTCGGAACACTGAAGCTTTCTTT,CASSHSGSRNTEAFF
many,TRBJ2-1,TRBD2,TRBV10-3,TGTGCCATCAGTGAGCCGGGGGGGGATGAGCAGTTCTTC,CAISEPGGDEQFF
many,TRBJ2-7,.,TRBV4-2,TGTGCCAGCAGCCAATTCCATGGGGGGGCGGGGGAGCAGTACTTC,CASSQFHGGAGEQYF